This TCR beta chain was sequenced for a study of blood T cell repertoires in COVID-19. The authors' processing: Using reference gene primer amplification, nucleated cell counts were estimated. Repertoires were generated with immunoSEQ multiplex PCR, while TCRdb's copy carries only in-frame clones and drops some. The DNA gave D and trimming, while V, J and clone size come from that table. Of some 380,000 clones in the sample, roughly 86% are singletons; the top ten hold 1.3%. The CDR3 has 13 amino acids. V lost 4 bases and J 6 bases, leaving 13 bases between the germline ends. CDR1 MRHNA and CDR2 SNTAGT come from the germline V gene. Donors were grouped by their self-reported clinical history.

The specimen sequenced was PBMCs or T cells enriched from blood (not recorded which). The chain links TRBV6-4 to TRBJ2-7; D is possibly TRBD1 (6 bases). The sequence was collected from a man aged 25-40 years who had recovered from COVID-19. The CDR3 DNA is TGTGCCAGCAGTGCCTCAGGGGTTGCCGAGCAGTACTTC. It codes for CASSASGVAEQYF.